This passage covers 26 T cell receptor beta chains from one sample sequenced in a study of T cell responses to AZD1222 COVID-19 vaccine. Libraries were prepared by immunoSEQ multiplex PCR; TCRdb keeps only in-frame clonotypes and omits some of them. The sample has some 120,000 clones, roughly 93% seen once. The sample in question was peripheral blood, obtained on day 0 of AZD1222 vaccination. All receptors come from an adult in good health.

The table lists this clone with a count of one. J is TRBJ2-7 and V is TRBV27; TRBD2 agrees at 13 bases. This CDR3 is built from 16 residues. Losses at the gene ends were 5 bases for V and 4 bases for J; bases not matched to a gene: 8. In germline, CDR1 is MNHEY, CDR2 SMNVEV (reference sequence). For the CDR3, the DNA is TGTGCCAGCAGTCGTACACTGACTAGCGGGAGGTACGAGCAGTACTTC. Translation gives CASSRTLTSGRYEQYF.

The V and J genes are TRBV4-3 and TRBJ1-2; D ambiguous. This CDR3 spans 14 amino acids. The germline gives CDR1 LGHNA, CDR2 YSLEER. V was cut by 1 base and J by 8 bases, with 14 bases left in between. Here the CDR3 DNA reads TGCGCCAGCAGCCAAGGGTTGACGGAGGGCGGCTACACCTTC. Protein sequence: CASSQGLTEGGYTF.

This clone was observed a single time. The gene calls are TRBV28 and TRBJ1-5; tentatively, D is TRBD1 (5 bases). The CDR3 has 15 residues. CDR1 is MDHEN and CDR2 is SYDVKM in the germline V gene. V dropped 5 bases and J dropped 1 base, with 12 bases sitting between them. The CDR3: CASSPGTASNQPQHF. In nucleotides, the CDR3 is TGTGCCAGCAGTCCCGGGACGGCGAGCAATCAGCCCCAGCATTTT.

V gene TRBV7-3 combines with J gene TRBJ2-3, with D tentatively TRBD1 (6 bases). There are 15 residues in the CDR3. V lost 2 bases, J lost 0 bases, and 9 bases lay in between. CDR1 and CDR2 (germline): SGHTA, FQGTGA. The CDR3 sequence is CASSLGGASTDTQYF. DNA of the CDR3: TGTGCCAGCAGCTTAGGGGGCGCTAGCACAGATACGCAGTATTTT.

In its sample, this clone was seen once. This CDR3 is CASSFGLNEQFF. CDR3 sequence (DNA): TGTGCCAGCAGCTTTGGCCTCAATGAGCAGTTCTTC. J is TRBJ2-1 and V is TRBV7-3; D not resolved. With 3 bases removed from V and 6 bases from J, the gap between germline ends came to 6 bases. Germline V gene data show CDR1 as SGHTA and CDR2 as FQGTGA. The CDR3 covers 12 residues.

The chain links TRBV19 to TRBJ1-5, with 8 bases identical to TRBD1. The CDR3 is 15 residues long. With 6 bases clipped from V and 7 bases from J, the junction kept 11 bases outside the gene matches. CDR1 and CDR2 (germline): LNHDA, SQIVND (reference sequence). The CDR3 DNA sequence: TGTGCCAGTAGACAGGACAGGGATGCTCGACAGCCCCAGCATTTT. Translation: CASRQDRDARQPQHF. The full variable domain, in which reference TRBV19 and TRBJ1-5 provide the parts outside the CDR3, is DGGITQSPKYLFRKEGQNVTLSCEQNLNHDAMYWYRQDPGQGLRLIYYSQIVNDFQKGDIAEGYSVSREKKESFPLTVTSAQKNPTAFYLCASRQDRDARQPQHFGDGTRLSIL.

The chain has TRBV20-1 and TRBJ2-7; TRBD2 aligns across 9 bases. Germline trimming cut 3 bases from V and 6 bases from J; bases unmatched to any gene: 3. This CDR3 spans 12 amino acids. Germline CDR1 and CDR2: DFQATT and SNEGSKA (reference sequence). The CDR3 DNA reads TGCAGTGCTAGTTTTAGCGGGAGCGAGCAGTACTTC. Protein: CSASFSGSEQYF.

The V and J genes are TRBV5-6 and TRBJ2-7; maybe TRBD2 (6 bases). The CDR3 spans 15 residues. V lost 4 bases, J lost 2 bases, and 16 bases lay in between. CDR1 is SGHDT and CDR2 is YYEEEE in the germline V gene. Here the CDR3 reads CASSPPSGRAYEQYF. The CDR3 DNA reads TGTGCCAGCAGCCCCCCCAGCGGGCGGGCCTACGAGCAGTACTTC. Together with reference TRBV5-6 and TRBJ2-7, the CDR3 gives the full variable domain: DAGVTQSPTHLIKTRGQQVTLRCSPKSGHDTVSWYQQALGQGPQFIFQYYEEEERQRGNFPDRFSGHQFPNYSSELNVNALLLGDSALYLCASSPPSGRAYEQYFGPGTRLTVT.

The rearrangement joins TRBV28 to TRBJ2-3, with D perhaps matching TRBD1 (6 bases). CDR3 length equals 14 residues. V was pared by 5 bases and J by 3 bases, with 12 bases between. Germline loops: CDR1 MDHEN, CDR2 SYDVKM. CDR3: CASSAPQGTDTQYF. The CDR3 coding sequence is TGTGCCAGCAGTGCACCCCAGGGGACAGATACGCAGTATTTT.

The V and J genes are TRBV5-3 and TRBJ1-5; no clear D. TRBV5-3 is labeled an ORF, and its function is uncertain. V was cut by 5 bases and J by 0 bases, with 15 bases left in between. This CDR3 contains 16 residues. In DNA, the CDR3 is TGTGCCAGAAGGTACGGACCGTTTCATAGCAATCAGCCCCAGCATTTT. Protein product: CARRYGPFHSNQPQHF.

The chain combines TRBV5-4 with TRBJ1-4; D gene unclear. Germline values: CDR1 SGHNT, CDR2 YYREEE (reference sequence). Trimming removed 2 bases at V and 2 bases at J, with 7 bases between. The CDR3 is made up of 14 amino acids. CDR3 nucleotides: TGTGCCAGCAGCTTAGGACGGACTAATGAAAAACTGTTTTTT. This encodes CASSLGRTNEKLFF.

The V and J genes are TRBV19 and TRBJ1-2; no clear D. This CDR3 comprises 13 residues. V was trimmed by 4 bases and J by 6 bases, leaving 12 bases between them. Germline assignment: CDR1 LNHDA and CDR2 SQIVND (reference sequence). The CDR3 loop is CASSTYYGDGYTF. CDR3 nucleotide sequence: TGTGCCAGTAGTACCTACTACGGAGATGGCTACACCTTC.

This sequence joins TRBV27 and TRBJ1-5; no definite D call. V lost 5 bases and J 3 bases, leaving 8 bases between the germline ends. Germline lookup yields CDR1 MNHEY and CDR2 SMNVEV (reference sequence). This CDR3 is built from 13 residues. Here the CDR3 reads CASSVSPNQPQHF. In DNA form, the CDR3 reads TGTGCCAGCAGTGTCAGTCCCAATCAGCCCCAGCATTTT.

In this sample, this clone turned up once. The J gene is TRBJ1-1, the V gene TRBV2; D call uncertain. Deletions cut 3 bases from V and 1 base from J, with 12 bases between. Looked up from germline, CDR1 is SNHLY and CDR2 is FYNNEI. The CDR3 covers 15 residues. CDR3 region: CASSEKGLGNTEAFF. DNA of the CDR3: TGTGCCAGCAGTGAGAAAGGGTTGGGGAACACTGAAGCTTTCTTT.

The chain recombines TRBV25-1 with TRBJ1-2; no clear D. Germline assignment: CDR1 MGHDK and CDR2 SYGVNS. Trimming left V 2 bases short and J 6 bases short, with 10 bases between. The CDR3 extends over 13 amino acids. The CDR3 loop is CASSEELRHGYTF. The CDR3 DNA follows: TGTGCCAGCAGTGAAGAACTTAGGCATGGCTACACCTTC.

The chain uses TRBV7-8 and TRBJ1-1; no clear D gene. The CDR3 has 12 amino acids. Germline loops: CDR1 SGHVS, CDR2 FQNEAQ. V was cut by 4 bases and J by 2 bases, with 5 bases left in between. DNA of the CDR3: TGTGCCAGCAGCTCCTTCAACACTGAAGCTTTCTTT. Residues: CASSSFNTEAFF.

The chain is built from TRBV11-2 and TRBJ1-2; 7 nucleotides align to TRBD1. The CDR3 has 14 residues. V lost 5 bases and J lost 8; bases outside the gene matches: 11. The germline V gene encodes CDR1 SGHAT and CDR2 FQNNGV. DNA of the CDR3: TGTGCCAGCAGCCCCCGGACAGGAAAAGGAGGCTACACCTTC. It translates to CASSPRTGKGGYTF.

The CDR3 DNA reads TGTGCCAGCAGTTTACAGCTTGGGACTGAAGCTTTCTTT. As protein: CASSLQLGTEAFF. This chain links TRBV12-3 or TRBV12-4 with TRBJ1-1; D is unclear. The CDR3 spans 13 residues. V dropped 2 bases and J dropped 5 bases, with 9 bases sitting between them.

This clone appeared a single time. The chain employs TRBV3-1 (or the pseudogene TRBV3-2) and TRBJ1-1; tentatively, D is TRBD1 (6 bases). CDR1 and CDR2 (germline): LGHDT, YNNKEL (reference sequence). V lost 4 bases to trimming and J lost 4 bases, with 13 bases between them. CDR3 length: 14 residues. CDR3 sequence (DNA): TGTGCCAGCAGCCCGACGGGGGCGAGCACTGAAGCTTTCTTT. This codes for CASSPTGASTEAFF.

This sequence joins TRBV15 and TRBJ1-6; 8 nucleotides align to TRBD1. The length of the CDR3 is 13 residues. V was clipped by 8 bases and J by 7 bases; unmatched bases: 4. In germline, CDR1 is LNHNV, CDR2 YYDKDF (reference sequence). Here the CDR3 DNA reads TGTGCCACCCAGGGGGCTCGGAATTCACCCCTCCACTTT. Translated: CATQGARNSPLHF.

The CDR3 nucleotides are TGTGCCAGCAGCAGGAGGGACCCCTACGAGCAGTACTTC. This gives the protein CASSRRDPYEQYF. The chain carries TRBV3-1 (or the pseudogene TRBV3-2) and TRBJ2-7; TRBD2 is a possible D gene (6 bases). V was trimmed by 5 bases and J by 2 bases, leaving 10 bases between them. The CDR3 has 13 amino acids. CDR1 LGHDT and CDR2 YNNKEL come from the germline V gene (reference sequence).

This rearrangement joins TRBV6-5 to TRBJ1-3; D might be TRBD1 (6 bases). CDR3 size: 14 residues. Germline CDR1 reads MNHEY; CDR2 reads SVGAGI. With 5 bases removed from V and 11 bases from J, the gap between germline ends came to 19 bases. The CDR3 protein is CASSSGQSRGSIYF. The CDR3 DNA sequence: TGTGCCAGCAGTAGCGGACAGTCTAGGGGCTCCATATATTTT.

This chain uses TRBV7-8 with TRBJ2-2, with D tentatively TRBD1 (5 bases). V shed 5 bases and J shed 4 bases, with 14 bases lying between them. CDR3 size: 15 residues. CDR1 SGHVS and CDR2 FQNEAQ come from the germline V gene. The CDR3 bases are TGTGCCAGCAGCCCCCAAGGGGCCCTCACCGGGGAGCTGTTTTTT. Encoded protein: CASSPQGALTGELFF.

The V gene is TRBV30, the J gene TRBJ1-2; D gene ambiguous. V was clipped by 0 bases and J by 7 bases, with 15 bases between them. The germline CDR1 and CDR2 sequences are GTSNPN and SVGIG (reference sequence). This CDR3 comprises 14 residues. CDR3 protein: CAWSVSRQEAGYTF. The DNA of the CDR3 is TGTGCCTGGAGTGTCAGTCGGCAGGAGGCTGGCTACACCTTC.

This clone was counted only a few times. This chain uses TRBV5-1 with TRBJ1-3, with unresolved D. CDR1 and CDR2 (germline): SGHRS, YFSETQ. Trimming took 2 bases from V and 2 from J, leaving 11 bases between them. The CDR3 consists of 15 residues. In DNA, the CDR3 is TGCGCCAGCAGCTTAAGGGAGGGCCCTGGAAACACCATATATTTT. Its translation: CASSLREGPGNTIYF.

This clone came up once. The chain links TRBV7-3 to TRBJ2-4, with a tentative D call TRBD1 (5 bases). Between the trimmed V and J ends, which lost 4 bases and 2 bases, there was a span of 12 bases. CDR3 length equals 15 residues. Germline V gene sequence: CDR1 SGHTA, CDR2 FQGTGA. Here the CDR3 reads CASSSSRETKNIQYF. In nucleotides, the CDR3 is TGTGCCAGCAGCTCCTCCAGGGAAACCAAAAACATTCAGTACTTC.